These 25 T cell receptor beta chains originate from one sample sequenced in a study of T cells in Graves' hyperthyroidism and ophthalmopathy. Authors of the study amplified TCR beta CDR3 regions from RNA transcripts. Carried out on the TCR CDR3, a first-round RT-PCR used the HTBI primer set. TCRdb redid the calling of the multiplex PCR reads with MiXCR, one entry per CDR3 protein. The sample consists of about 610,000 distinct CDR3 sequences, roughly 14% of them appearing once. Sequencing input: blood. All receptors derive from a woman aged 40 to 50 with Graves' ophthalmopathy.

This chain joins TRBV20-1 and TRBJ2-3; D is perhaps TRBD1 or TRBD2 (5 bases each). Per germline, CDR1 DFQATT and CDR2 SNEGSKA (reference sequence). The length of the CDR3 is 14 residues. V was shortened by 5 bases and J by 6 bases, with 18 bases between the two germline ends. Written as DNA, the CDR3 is TGCAGTGCTCCGGATCCGGGACCCTCGGATACGCAGTATTTT. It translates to CSAPDPGPSDTQYF.

The CDR3 DNA follows: TGTGCCAGCAGCTTGGCGGGGAGCCTTATGGGCTACACCTTC. Translating gives CASSLAGSLMGYTF. V gene TRBV5-6 combines with J gene TRBJ1-2; D ambiguous. V shed 0 bases and J shed 8 bases, with 14 bases lying between them. CDR3 length equals 14 residues. Germline V CDR1 and CDR2: SGHDT, YYEEEE.

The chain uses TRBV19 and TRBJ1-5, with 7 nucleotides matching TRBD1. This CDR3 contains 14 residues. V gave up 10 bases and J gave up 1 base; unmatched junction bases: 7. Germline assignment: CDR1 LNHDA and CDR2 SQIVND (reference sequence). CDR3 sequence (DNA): TGTGCCACGCAGGGGGGGCGAAGCAATCAGCCCCAGCATTTT. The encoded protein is CATQGGRSNQPQHF.

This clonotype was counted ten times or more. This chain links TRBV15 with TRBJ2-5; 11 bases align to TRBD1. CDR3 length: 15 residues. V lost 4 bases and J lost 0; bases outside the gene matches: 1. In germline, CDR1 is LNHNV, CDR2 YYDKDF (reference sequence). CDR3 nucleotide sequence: TGTGCCACCAGCAAGGGACAGGGGGACCAAGAGACCCAGTACTTC. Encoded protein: CATSKGQGDQETQYF.

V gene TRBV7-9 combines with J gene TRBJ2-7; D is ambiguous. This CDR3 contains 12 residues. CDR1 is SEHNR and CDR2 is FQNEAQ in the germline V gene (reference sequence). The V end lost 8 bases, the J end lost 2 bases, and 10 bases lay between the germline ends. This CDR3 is CASGATAYEQYF. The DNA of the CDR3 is TGTGCCAGCGGAGCGACCGCCTACGAGCAGTACTTC.

In DNA, the CDR3 is TGTGCCAGCTCAAGTGAAGCGGAACAGGTTTTAGCCAAAAACATTCAGTACTTC. Its translation: CASSSEAEQVLAKNIQYF. This chain connects TRBV18 to TRBJ2-4; D might be TRBD1 or TRBD2, each matching 5 bases. CDR1 KGHSH and CDR2 LQKENI come from the germline V gene. V gave up 5 bases and J gave up 0 bases, with 20 bases separating them. This CDR3 has 18 residues.

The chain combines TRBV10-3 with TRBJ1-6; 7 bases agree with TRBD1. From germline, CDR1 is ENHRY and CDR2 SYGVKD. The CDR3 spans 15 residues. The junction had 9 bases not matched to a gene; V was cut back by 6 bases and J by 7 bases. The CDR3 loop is CAISSSGTENSPLHF. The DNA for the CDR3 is TGTGCCATCAGCAGCTCCGGGACAGAAAATTCACCCCTCCACTTT.

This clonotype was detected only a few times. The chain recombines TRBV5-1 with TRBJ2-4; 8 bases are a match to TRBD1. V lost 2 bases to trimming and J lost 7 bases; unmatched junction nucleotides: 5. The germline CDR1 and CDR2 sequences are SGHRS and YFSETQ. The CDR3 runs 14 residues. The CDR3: CASSFLTGDNIQYF. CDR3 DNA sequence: TGCGCCAGCAGCTTTTTGACAGGGGATAACATTCAGTACTTC. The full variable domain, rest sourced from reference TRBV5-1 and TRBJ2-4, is KAGVTQTPRYLIKTRGQQVTLSCSPISGHRSVSWYQQTPGQGLQFLFEYFSETQRNKGNFPGRFSGRQFSNSRSEMNVSTLELGDSALYLCASSFLTGDNIQYFGAGTRLSVL.

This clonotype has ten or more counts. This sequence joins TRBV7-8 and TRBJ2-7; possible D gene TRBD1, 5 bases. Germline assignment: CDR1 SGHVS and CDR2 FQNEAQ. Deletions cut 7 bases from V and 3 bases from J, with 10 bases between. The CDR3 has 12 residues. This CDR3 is CASTSGHYEQYF. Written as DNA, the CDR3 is TGTGCCAGCACCTCCGGACACTACGAGCAGTACTTC.

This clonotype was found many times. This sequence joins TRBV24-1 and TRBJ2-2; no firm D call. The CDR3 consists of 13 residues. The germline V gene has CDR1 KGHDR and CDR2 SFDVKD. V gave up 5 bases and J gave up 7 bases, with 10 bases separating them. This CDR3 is CATSVRGGGELFF. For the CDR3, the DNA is TGTGCCACCAGTGTTAGAGGTGGCGGGGAGCTGTTTTTT.

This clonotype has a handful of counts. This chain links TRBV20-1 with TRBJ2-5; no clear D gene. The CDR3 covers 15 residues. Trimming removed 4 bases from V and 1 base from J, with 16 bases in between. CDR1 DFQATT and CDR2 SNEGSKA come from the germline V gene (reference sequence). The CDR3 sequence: CSATSLGKRQETQYF. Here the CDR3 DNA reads TGCAGTGCTACCTCCCTTGGGAAGCGCCAAGAGACCCAGTACTTC.

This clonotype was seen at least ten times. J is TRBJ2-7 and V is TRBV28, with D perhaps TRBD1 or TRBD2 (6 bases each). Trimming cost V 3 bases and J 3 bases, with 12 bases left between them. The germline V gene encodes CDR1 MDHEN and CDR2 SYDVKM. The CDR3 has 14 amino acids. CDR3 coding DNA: TGTGCCAGCAGTTTCGAGGGGGGACTCTACGAGCAGTACTTC. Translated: CASSFEGGLYEQYF.

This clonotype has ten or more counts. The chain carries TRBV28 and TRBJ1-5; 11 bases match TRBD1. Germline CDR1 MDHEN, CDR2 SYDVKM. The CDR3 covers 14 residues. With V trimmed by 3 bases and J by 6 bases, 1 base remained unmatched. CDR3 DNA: TGTGCCAGCAGTTTGGACAGGGGGCCTCAGCCCCAGCATTTT. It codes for CASSLDRGPQPQHF.

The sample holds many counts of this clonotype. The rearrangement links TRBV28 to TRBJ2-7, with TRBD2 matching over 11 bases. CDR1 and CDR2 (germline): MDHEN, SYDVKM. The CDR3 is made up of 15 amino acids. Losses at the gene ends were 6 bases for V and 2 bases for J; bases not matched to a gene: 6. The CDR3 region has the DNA TGTGCCAGCAGCGATACTAGCGGGAGCCCCTACGAGCAGTACTTC. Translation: CASSDTSGSPYEQYF.

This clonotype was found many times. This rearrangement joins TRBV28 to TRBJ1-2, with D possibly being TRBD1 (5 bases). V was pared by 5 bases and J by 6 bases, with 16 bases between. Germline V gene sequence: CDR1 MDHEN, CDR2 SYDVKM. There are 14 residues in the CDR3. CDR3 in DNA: TGTGCCAGCAGTATTGGGACGCATGGCGATGGCTACACCTTC. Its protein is CASSIGTHGDGYTF.

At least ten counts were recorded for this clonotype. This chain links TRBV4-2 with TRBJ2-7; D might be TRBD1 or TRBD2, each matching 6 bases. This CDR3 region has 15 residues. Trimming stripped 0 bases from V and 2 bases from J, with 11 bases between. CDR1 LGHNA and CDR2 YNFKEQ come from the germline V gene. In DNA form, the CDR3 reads TGTGCCAGCAGCCAAGAACGGGGGCCTACCTACGAGCAGTACTTC. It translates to CASSQERGPTYEQYF.

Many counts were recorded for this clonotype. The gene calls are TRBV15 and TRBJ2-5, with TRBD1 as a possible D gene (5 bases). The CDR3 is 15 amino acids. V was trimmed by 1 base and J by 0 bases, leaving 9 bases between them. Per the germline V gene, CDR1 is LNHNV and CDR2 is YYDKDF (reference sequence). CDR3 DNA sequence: TGTGCCACCAGCAGAGCGTCGGACAACCAAGAGACCCAGTACTTC. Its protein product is CATSRASDNQETQYF.

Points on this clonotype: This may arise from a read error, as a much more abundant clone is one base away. CDR3: CTSKPQGAGEQYF. As DNA, the CDR3 is TGTACCAGCAAACCCCAGGGGGCGGGTGAGCAGTACTTC. The rearrangement joins TRBV6-1 to TRBJ2-7; 8 positions match TRBD1. Germline V lookup: CDR1 MNHNS, CDR2 SASEGT. This CDR3 contains 13 residues.

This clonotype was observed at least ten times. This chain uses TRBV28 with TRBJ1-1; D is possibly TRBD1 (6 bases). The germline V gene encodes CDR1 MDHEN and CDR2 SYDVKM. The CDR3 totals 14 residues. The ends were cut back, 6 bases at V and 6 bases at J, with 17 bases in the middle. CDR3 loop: CASRLQGIIAEAFF. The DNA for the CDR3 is TGTGCCAGCAGACTACAGGGCATCATCGCTGAAGCTTTCTTT. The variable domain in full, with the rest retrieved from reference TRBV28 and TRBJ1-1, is DVKVTQSSRYLVKRTGEKVFLECVQDMDHENMFWYRQDPGLGLRLIYFSYDVKMKEKGDIPEGYSVSREKKERFSLILESASTNQTSMYLCASRLQGIIAEAFFGQGTRLTVV.

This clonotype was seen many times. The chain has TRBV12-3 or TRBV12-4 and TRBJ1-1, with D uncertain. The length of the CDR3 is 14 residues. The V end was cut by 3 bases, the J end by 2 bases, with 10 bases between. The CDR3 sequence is CASSFSGLNTEAFF. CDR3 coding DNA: TGTGCCAGCAGTTTTTCGGGCCTAAACACTGAAGCTTTCTTT.

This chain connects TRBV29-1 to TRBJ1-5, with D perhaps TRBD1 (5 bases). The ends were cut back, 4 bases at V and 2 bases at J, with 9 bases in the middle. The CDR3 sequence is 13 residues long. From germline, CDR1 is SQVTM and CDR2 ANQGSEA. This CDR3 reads CSVVAGGNQPQHF. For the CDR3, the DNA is TGCAGCGTTGTCGCGGGGGGCAATCAGCCCCAGCATTTT.

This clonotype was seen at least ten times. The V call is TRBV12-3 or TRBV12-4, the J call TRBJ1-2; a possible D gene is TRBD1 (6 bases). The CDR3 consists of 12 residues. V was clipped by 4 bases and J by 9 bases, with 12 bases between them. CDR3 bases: TGTGCCAGCAGTTCAGGGGTGGGGAGCTACACCTTC. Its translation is CASSSGVGSYTF.

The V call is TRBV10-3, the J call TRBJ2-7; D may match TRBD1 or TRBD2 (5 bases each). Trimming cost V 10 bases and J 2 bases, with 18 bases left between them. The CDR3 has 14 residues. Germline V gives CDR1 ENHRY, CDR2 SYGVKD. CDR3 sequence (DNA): TGTGCCACCTCCGGGACGACGATGACCTACGAGCAGTACTTC. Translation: CATSGTTMTYEQYF.

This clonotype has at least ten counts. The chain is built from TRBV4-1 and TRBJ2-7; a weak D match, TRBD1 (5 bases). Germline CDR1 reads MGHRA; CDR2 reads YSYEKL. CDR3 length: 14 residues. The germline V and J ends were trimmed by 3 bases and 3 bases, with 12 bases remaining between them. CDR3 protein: CASSQKQDNYEQYF. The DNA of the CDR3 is TGCGCCAGCAGCCAGAAACAGGACAACTACGAGCAGTACTTC.

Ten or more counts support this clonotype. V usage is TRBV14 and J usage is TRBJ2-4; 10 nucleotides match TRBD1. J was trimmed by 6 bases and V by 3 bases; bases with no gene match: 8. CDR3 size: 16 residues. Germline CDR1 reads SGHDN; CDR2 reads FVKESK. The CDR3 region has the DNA TGTGCCAGCAGCCAGACCGGGACAGGGGTTGGAAACATTCAGTACTTC. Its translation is CASSQTGTGVGNIQYF.